The 12 T cell receptor beta chains below were found in one sample sequenced in a study of radiotherapy plus CTLA-4 blockade in lung cancer. The assay was immunoSEQ multiplex PCR, and TCRdb's table has in-frame clones only and misses some. Of about 120,000 clones listed, 81% are singletons. This material consisted of peripheral blood, taken from a patient treated with radiotherapy plus ipilimumab. All receptors derive from a human donor with non-small cell lung cancer that progressed on radiotherapy plus ipilimumab. Some clones in this sample may be carry-over from other donors' samples.

The chain is built from TRBV7-2 and TRBJ2-7; a possible D gene is TRBD1 (5 bases). CDR1 and CDR2 from the germline V gene are SGHTA and FQGNSA. Trimming pared 2 bases from V and 4 bases from J, leaving 15 bases between. The CDR3 runs to 15 residues. CDR3: CASSLNGQGLYEQYF. The CDR3, as DNA: TGTGCCAGCAGCTTAAACGGACAAGGCTTATACGAGCAGTACTTC.

The V call is TRBV11-2, the J call TRBJ1-2; tentatively, D is TRBD1 (6 bases). The V and J ends lost 0 bases and 4 bases respectively, with 9 bases between them. The CDR3 extends over 14 amino acids. Germline V gene lookup returns CDR1 SGHAT and CDR2 FQNNGV. CDR3 nucleotides: TGTGCCAGCAGCTTAGATGGAGGGGGCTATGGCTACACCTTC. Translated, it gives CASSLDGGGYGYTF.

This chain links TRBV28 with TRBJ1-1; TRBD1 matches 9 bases. After removal of 5 bases from V and 4 bases from J, the junction contained 14 bases not matched to a gene. The CDR3 is 17 residues long. The V gene's germline CDR1 is MDHEN and CDR2 SYDVKM. The CDR3 nucleotides read TGTGCCAGCAGTGCACGAACAGGGGGCTGGGGGACCACTGAAGCTTTCTTT. It yields the protein CASSARTGGWGTTEAFF.

The table lists this clone with a count of one. This sequence joins TRBV9 and TRBJ1-4; 7 nucleotides line up with TRBD1. The CDR3 contains 15 residues. The junction had 6 bases not matched to a gene; V was cut back by 5 bases and J by 2 bases. Per germline, CDR1 SGDLS and CDR2 YYNGEE. The CDR3 spells CASRQGYGTNEKLFF. The CDR3 DNA reads as TGTGCCAGCAGACAGGGGTACGGGACTAATGAAAAACTGTTTTTT.

The CDR3 loop reads CASSEVIGELFF. CDR3 DNA sequence: TGTGCCAGCAGTGAAGTTATCGGGGAGCTGTTTTTT. The rearrangement joins TRBV6-1 to TRBJ2-2, with D uncertain. Germline loops: CDR1 MNHNS, CDR2 SASEGT. The length of the CDR3 is 12 residues. Deletions cut 1 base from V and 7 bases from J, with 4 bases between.

This chain joins TRBV5-1 and TRBJ2-7; unclear D gene. The CDR3 consists of 15 residues. Per the germline V gene, CDR1 is SGHRS and CDR2 is YFSETQ. V was clipped by 0 bases and J by 4 bases, with 14 bases between them. The CDR3 region has the DNA TGCGCCAGCAGCTTGGGTGTAGGGATGGCTTACGAGCAGTACTTC. Amino acids: CASSLGVGMAYEQYF.

This chain uses TRBV6-4 with TRBJ2-2; TRBD2 might be the D (6 bases). The ends were cut back, 4 bases at V and 4 bases at J, with 16 bases in the middle. Germline CDR1 and CDR2: MRHNA and SNTAGT. CDR3 length: 16 amino acids. The CDR3 region is CASSALDGGITGELFF. The CDR3, as DNA: TGTGCCAGCAGTGCCCTCGACGGGGGTATCACCGGGGAGCTGTTTTTT.

This chain links TRBV7-3 with TRBJ2-2, with D unclear. The CDR3 sequence is 13 residues long. V was trimmed by 1 base and J by 8 bases, leaving 8 bases between them. Germline-derived CDR1 and CDR2 are SGHTA and FQGTGA. CDR3 loop: CASSLSYAGELFF. CDR3 sequence (DNA): TGTGCCAGCAGCTTAAGCTACGCAGGGGAGCTGTTTTTT. The full variable domain, its missing parts supplied by reference TRBV7-3 and TRBJ2-2, is GAGVSQTPSNKVTEKGKYVELRCDPISGHTALYWYRQSLGQGPEFLIYFQGTGAADDSGLPNDRFFAVRPEGSVSTLKIQRTERGDSAVYLCASSLSYAGELFFGEGSRLTVL.

The gene calls are TRBV5-5 and TRBJ1-4; TRBD1 aligns across 7 bases. Germline CDR1 reads SGHKS; CDR2 reads YYEKEE (reference sequence). This CDR3 has 15 amino acids. The V and J ends lost 4 bases and 6 bases, in that order; junction bases with no gene match: 9. The CDR3 bases are TGTGCCAGCAGCCCCTTCACAGGGGAGTATGAAAAACTGTTTTTT. It encodes CASSPFTGEYEKLFF.

This rearrangement joins TRBV2 to TRBJ2-7; D remains unclear. Looked up from germline, CDR1 is SNHLY and CDR2 is FYNNEI. The CDR3 has 10 amino acids. V lost 4 bases and J 6 bases, leaving 4 bases between the germline ends. The DNA of the CDR3 is TGTGCCAGCAGTGGCAGCGAGCAGTACTTC. Amino acid sequence: CASSGSEQYF.

This clone was observed a single time. V and J are TRBV28 and TRBJ2-2; the D is unclear. Trimming removed 6 bases at V and 4 bases at J, with 12 bases between. This CDR3 region has 14 residues. Germline CDR1 is MDHEN and CDR2 is SYDVKM. CDR3 DNA: TGTGCCAGCAGGCCAAGACCCAGCACCGGGGAGCTGTTTTTT. The encoded protein is CASRPRPSTGELFF.

The CDR3 nucleotides read TGTGCCAGCAGCCCCGGCAGTTTCCCTTACGAGCAGTACTTC. It specifies CASSPGSFPYEQYF. V gene TRBV7-2 combines with J gene TRBJ2-7; unclear D gene. The V and J ends lost 5 bases and 4 bases respectively, with 15 bases between them. CDR1 is SGHTA, CDR2 FQGNSA, per germline. The CDR3 has 14 residues.